The T cell receptor beta chain described here comes from a study of T-cell memory formation after mild COVID-19. In regard to this clonotype: Its antigen is not known.

TCRdb independently ran MiXCR on the 5' RACE reads; one entry per CDR3 protein. The sample contains a few hundred thousand distinct CDR3 sequences, 25% to 30% of which appear only once. The germline CDR1 and CDR2 sequences are SGHRS and YFSETQ. The length of the CDR3 is 16 residues. With V trimmed by 5 bases and J by 5 bases, 13 bases remained unmatched. General observations from the study: Clones that got smaller from day 15 to 85 had even CD4/CD8, while clones growing later tipped toward CD4+.

The sample comprised PBMCs or a T cell subset sorted from them (not recorded which). The gene calls are TRBV5-1 and TRBJ1-1, with 9 bases aligning to TRBD1. The sequence came from an adult woman who had mild COVID-19 (a few samples of this study predate the infection). Cell type and time point are not known. The CDR3 DNA reads TGCGCCAGCAGGGAGGACAGGGGTACGCTAGGAACTGAAGCTTTCTTT. Translating gives CASREDRGTLGTEAFF.